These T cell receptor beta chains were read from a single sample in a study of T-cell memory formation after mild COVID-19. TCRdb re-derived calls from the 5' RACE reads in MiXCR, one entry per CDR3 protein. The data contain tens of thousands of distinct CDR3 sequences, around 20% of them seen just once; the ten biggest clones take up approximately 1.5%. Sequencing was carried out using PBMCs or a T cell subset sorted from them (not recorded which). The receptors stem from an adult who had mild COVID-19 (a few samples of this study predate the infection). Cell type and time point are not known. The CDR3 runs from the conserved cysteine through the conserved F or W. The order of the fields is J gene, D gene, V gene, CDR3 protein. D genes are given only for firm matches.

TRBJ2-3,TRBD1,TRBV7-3,CASSPQNRDRADTQYF
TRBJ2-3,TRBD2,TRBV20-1,CSAIGLAGDTDTQYF
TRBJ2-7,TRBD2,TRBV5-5,CASSPGSGRDYEQYF
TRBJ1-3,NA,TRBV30,CAWSVTTSGNTIYF
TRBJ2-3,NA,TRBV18,CASSRTTDTQYF
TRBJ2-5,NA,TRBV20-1,CSARDPTGPETQYF
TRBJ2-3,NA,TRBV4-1,CASSQGLAQNTQYF
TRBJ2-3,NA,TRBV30,CAWSASSKYLDTQYF
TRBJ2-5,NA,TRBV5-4,CASSLAGTDGTQYF
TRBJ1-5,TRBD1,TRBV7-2,CASSLGDRSYQPQHF
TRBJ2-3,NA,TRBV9,CASSPTPRTDTQYF
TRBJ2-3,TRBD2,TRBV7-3,CASSLTYGSGRADTQYF
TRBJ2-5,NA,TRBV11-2,CASSLDRGSGSETQYF
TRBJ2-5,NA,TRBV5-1,CASSLGSLRETQYF
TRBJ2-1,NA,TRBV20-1,CSARTSRNEQFF
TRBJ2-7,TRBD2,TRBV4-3,CASSPLAGGIYEQYF
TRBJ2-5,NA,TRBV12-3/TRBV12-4,CASSLPPGETQYF
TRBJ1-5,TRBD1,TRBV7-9,CASSLDREQPQHF
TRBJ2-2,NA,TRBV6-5,CASSYSRGAGTGELFF
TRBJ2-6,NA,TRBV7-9,CASSLIPDRPRSGANVLTF
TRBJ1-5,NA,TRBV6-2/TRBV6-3,CASSYSLKRDRLSSNQPQHF
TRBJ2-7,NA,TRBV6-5,CASSYSYAGLSEQYF
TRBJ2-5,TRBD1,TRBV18,CASQQGQKETQYF
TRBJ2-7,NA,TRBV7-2,CASSIQPSSYEQYF
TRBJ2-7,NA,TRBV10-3,CAIATGTTYEQYF
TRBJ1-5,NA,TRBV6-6,CASTPNSNQPQHF
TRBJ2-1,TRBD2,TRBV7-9,CASSITSGAYNEQFF
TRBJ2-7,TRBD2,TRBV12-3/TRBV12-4,CASSSVKRGYEQYF
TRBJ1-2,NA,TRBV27,CASSLWSRGTDGYTF
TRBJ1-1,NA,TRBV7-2,CASGRLGAFF
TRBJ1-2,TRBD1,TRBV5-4,CASSLQGVYGYTF